This TCR beta chain was captured by sequencing in a study of regulatory T cells in long-lasting Graves disease. Notes on the study in general: TRBV28, TRBJ1-2 and TRBJ2-5 were favored in persistent disease. The number of shared public clonotypes was higher in persistent patients (fewer than 3,000) than new patients (roughly 970).

With respect to this clonotype: Its specificity is unknown.

The germline gives CDR1 MDHEN, CDR2 SYDVKM. The CDR3 spans 18 residues. V trimming: 6 bases; J trimming: 3 bases; junction bases outside the gene matches: 16. According to the study, TCR beta libraries were built with iRepertoire HTBI primers and CDR3-region Arm-PCR. Original methodology: Sample data revealed about 60 TRBV and over 12 TRBJ segments. TCRdb itself ran the multiplex PCR reads through MiXCR, one entry per CDR3 protein. The V and J calls reflect TCRdb's pipeline rather than the authors' work. The data contain 650,000 to 700,000 distinct CDR3 sequences, approximately 29% of them seen just once; the ten biggest clones take up 42%. Time point: persistent/refractory GD, antithyroid drugs over 5 years with positive TRAb. Generation of the TCR library employed RNA extracted from PBMCs. American Thyroid Association guidelines served as the basis for diagnosing Graves' disease.

The sequences come from peripheral blood mononuclear cells (PBMCs), collected when the disease was refractory, from a patient treated with antithyroid drugs. The sequence came from a female donor with Graves disease. The chain employs TRBV28 and TRBJ1-2; TRBD1 matches at 10 bases. DNA for the CDR3: TGTGCCAGCAGCCAAGTACTTTCACGACAGGGGGCTTACTATGGCTACACCTTC. Its translation is CASSQVLSRQGAYYGYTF.